These 15 T cell receptor beta chains were sequenced from one sample in a study of OX40 agonist ivuxolimab in advanced cancers. Receptor amplification or capture employed the immunoSEQ multiplex PCR assay. The table was pulled from immuneACCESS by TCRdb, which kept in-frame rearrangements only. Such tables lose some clones; where checked, under half of the loss comes from unresolved V genes, and the rest has no known cause. The sample table holds roughly 40,000 clones, of which 70% to 90% were seen once. The ten largest make up around 17% of the sample. The source material was CD4+ or CD8+ T cells sorted from blood, sampled in a trial of the OX40 agonist ivuxolimab. The source of these receptors is an adult with an advanced solid tumor such as melanoma, head and neck, liver or kidney cancer.

The rearrangement uses TRBV2 and TRBJ2-7; perhaps TRBD2 as D (6 bases). The CDR3 covers 12 residues. Between the trimmed V and J ends, which lost 8 bases and 0 bases, there was a span of 8 bases. From germline, CDR1 is SNHLY and CDR2 FYNNEI. The CDR3 DNA is TGTGCCAGCCTGGGGGGCTCCTACGAGCAGTACTTC. It codes for CASLGGSYEQYF.

In its sample, this clone was seen a few times. The J gene is TRBJ2-3, the V gene TRBV10-3; 12 positions agree with TRBD1. The CDR3 covers 16 residues. Per germline, CDR1 ENHRY and CDR2 SYGVKD. The V segment lost 6 bases and the J segment 5 bases; nucleotides outside the gene matches: 9. The CDR3 bases are TGTGCCATCAGCGAGCTCGGGACAGGGGGCTTAGATACGCAGTATTTT. Amino acid sequence: CAISELGTGGLDTQYF.

The rearrangement uses TRBV6-5 and TRBJ2-7; D call uncertain. Trimming left V 0 bases short and J 3 bases short, with 6 bases between. Germline CDR1 reads MNHEY; CDR2 reads SVGAGI. The CDR3 consists of 13 residues. The CDR3 loop reads CASSYSRRYEQYF. DNA for the CDR3: TGTGCCAGCAGTTACTCGAGGCGCTACGAGCAGTACTTC.

The V call is TRBV6-5, the J call TRBJ1-2; D unclear. The CDR3 loop spans 13 amino acids. Trimming took off 0 bases at V and 4 bases at J, with 6 bases between the two ends. Per germline, CDR1 MNHEY and CDR2 SVGAGI. In DNA, the CDR3 is TGTGCCAGCAGTTACTCCGAGAGCTATGGCTACACCTTC. This translates into CASSYSESYGYTF.

The chain carries TRBV7-8 and TRBJ2-5, with D perhaps TRBD1 or TRBD2 (6 bases each). Germline lookup yields CDR1 SGHVS and CDR2 FQNEAQ. The length of the CDR3 is 14 residues. V was shortened by 5 bases and J by 5 bases, with 15 bases between the two germline ends. The CDR3 protein is CASSTEGGWETQYF. CDR3 nucleotides: TGTGCCAGCAGCACCGAGGGGGGTTGGGAGACCCAGTACTTC.

This chain uses TRBV15 with TRBJ2-5; 8 bases fit TRBD1. Germline CDR1 LNHNV, CDR2 YYDKDF (reference sequence). CDR3 length: 13 residues. The trim removed 7 bases at V and 3 bases at J, leaving 4 bases unmatched. DNA of the CDR3: TGTGCCACCACAAGGACAGGGAAAGAGACCCAGTACTTC. Its translation: CATTRTGKETQYF.

The chain uses TRBV27 and TRBJ2-1; D gene ambiguous. Germline V gene sequence: CDR1 MNHEY, CDR2 SMNVEV (reference sequence). V lost 5 bases and J 9 bases, leaving 11 bases between the germline ends. The CDR3 covers 12 residues. The CDR3 bases are TGTGCCAGCAGTCCCACGGGTCCTGAGCAGTTCTTC. Translated, it gives CASSPTGPEQFF.

The chain carries TRBV7-6 and TRBJ1-1, with a possible D match to TRBD1 (6 bases). Germline CDR1 is SGHVS and CDR2 is FNYEAQ. This CDR3 comprises 16 residues. V was shortened by 1 base and J by 2 bases, with 14 bases between the two germline ends. CDR3: CASSLGPGTPNTEAFF. The CDR3 bases are TGTGCCAGCAGCTTAGGTCCCGGGACACCTAACACTGAAGCTTTCTTT.

V and J are TRBV27 and TRBJ2-1; the D call may be TRBD1 or TRBD2 (5 bases each). Trimming cost V 3 bases and J 0 bases, with 9 bases left between them. The CDR3 spans 15 residues. Germline loops: CDR1 MNHEY, CDR2 SMNVEV (reference sequence). CDR3 DNA: TGTGCCAGCAGTTTGGGACCGAACTCCTACAATGAGCAGTTCTTC. Protein product: CASSLGPNSYNEQFF.

J is TRBJ2-3 and V is TRBV13; 7 nucleotides align to TRBD1. Germline V gene lookup returns CDR1 PRHDT and CDR2 FYEKMQ (reference sequence). V was clipped by 5 bases and J by 2 bases; unmatched bases: 7. The CDR3 totals 15 residues. The CDR3 nucleotides are TGTGCCAGCAGCGCCTGGGACAGCCACACAGATACGCAGTATTTT. Protein: CASSAWDSHTDTQYF.

The rearrangement uses TRBV21-1 and TRBJ2-7. TRBV21-1 is a known pseudogene. This CDR3 has 13 amino acids. The DNA for the CDR3 is TGTGCCAGCAGCAAAGTCTTCAGGCGGAAGCAGTACTTC. Translation gives CASSKVFRRKQYF.

The genes are TRBV5-4 and TRBJ2-7; no reliable D call. Germline lookup yields CDR1 SGHNT and CDR2 YYREEE (reference sequence). V lost 2 bases and J 4 bases, leaving 10 bases between the germline ends. This CDR3 has 13 amino acids. The CDR3 coding sequence is TGTGCCAGCAGCTTTGGACGCGCGTACGAGCAGTACTTC. Protein: CASSFGRAYEQYF.

The chain couples TRBV7-2 to TRBJ2-1; possible D gene TRBD2, 5 bases. CDR1 and CDR2 from the germline V gene are SGHTA and FQGNSA. CDR3 length: 14 residues. V was cut by 6 bases and J by 5 bases, with 14 bases left in between. The CDR3 spells CASRNPRENNEQFF. CDR3 coding DNA: TGTGCCAGCAGGAACCCTAGGGAGAACAATGAGCAGTTCTTC.

This clone is a singleton in its sample. The genes are TRBV20-1 and TRBJ2-1, with D possibly called TRBD1 or TRBD2 (5 bases each). Trimming cost V 6 bases and J 12 bases, with 15 bases left between them. CDR3 size: 11 residues. Germline CDR1 is DFQATT and CDR2 is SNEGSKA (reference sequence). CDR3 region: CSAPSGTMQFF. The CDR3, as DNA: TGCAGTGCCCCCTCCGGGACCATGCAGTTCTTC.

This clone was detected once. V usage is TRBV7-8 and J usage is TRBJ2-3; 8 bases map to TRBD2. Germline V gene lookup returns CDR1 SGHVS and CDR2 FQNEAQ. CDR3 length: 14 residues. J lost 6 bases, V lost 5 bases, and 7 bases had no gene match. The DNA of the CDR3 is TGTGCCAGCAGCAGCCGGGGGGGCGGGGATACGCAGTATTTT. The encoded protein is CASSSRGGGDTQYF.